This TCR beta chain was recovered during a study of blood T cell repertoires in COVID-19. Whole-study context: The United States, Italy and Spain provided the acute and convalescent COVID-19 samples. Sample material is recorded as cDNA or gDNA derived from T cells, B-cell-depleted T cells, or PBMCs.

Only a few counts were recorded for this clone. Authors' data handling: Reference gene primer amplification gave nucleated cell count estimates. Generated by immunoSEQ multiplex PCR, the TCRdb table keeps only in-frame clones and is missing some. That table is the source of V, J and clone size, and D and trimming were worked out from the DNA. The data contain just over 200,000 clones, over 70% of them singletons. This CDR3 contains 15 residues. Trimming removed 6 bases from V and 6 bases from J; junction bases left unmatched: 10. From germline, CDR1 is SGHRS and CDR2 YFSETQ. This receptor was obtained from a woman in her seventies with acute or convalescent COVID-19. The sequenced sample consisted of peripheral blood. V is TRBV5-1 and J is TRBJ2-1; the match to TRBD1 covers 9 bases. The CDR3 reads CASTPRTGAINEQFF. CDR3 nucleotide sequence: TGCGCCAGCACCCCCAGGACAGGGGCCATCAATGAGCAGTTCTTC.